These 2 T cell receptor beta chains were sequenced from one sample in a study of control samples from healthy donors and cancer patients. Repertoires were generated with immunoSEQ multiplex PCR, while TCRdb's copy carries only in-frame clones and drops some. The profile shows tens of thousands of clones, 70% to 90% of them singletons. The sequencing sample was made of PBMCs. These receptors originate from an older woman with head and neck cancer.

This sequence joins TRBV29-1 and TRBJ2-1; 12 nucleotides align to TRBD1. This CDR3 region has 14 residues. Losses at the gene ends were 2 bases for V and 8 bases for J; bases not matched to a gene: 4. CDR1 and CDR2 (germline): SQVTM, ANQGSEA. The CDR3 sequence is CSVETGQGADEQFF. CDR3 nucleotide sequence: TGCAGCGTTGAAACGGGACAGGGGGCAGATGAGCAGTTCTTC.

V gene TRBV7-9 combines with J gene TRBJ2-7, with D maybe TRBD2 (5 bases). Germline V CDR1 and CDR2: SEHNR, FQNEAQ (reference sequence). V lost 5 bases and J 4 bases, leaving 15 bases between the germline ends. The CDR3 length is 14 residues. In DNA, the CDR3 is TGTGCCAGCAGCAACGGAAAACGGGGTTACGAGCAGTACTTC. The encoded protein is CASSNGKRGYEQYF. The whole variable domain, remainder taken from reference TRBV7-9 and TRBJ2-7, is DTGVSQNPRHKITKRGQNVTFRCDPISEHNRLYWYRQTLGQGPEFLTYFQNEAQLEKSRLLSDRFSAERPKGSFSTLEIQRTEQGDSAMYLCASSNGKRGYEQYFGPGTRLTVT.